This T cell receptor (beta chain) was captured by sequencing in a study of T cells after yellow fever vaccination (dated by TCRdb to 2018 to 2020). About the full investigation: The SMART-Seq v4 Ultra Low Input RNA kit was used to prepare libraries from fractions with low cell numbers. Blood samples were taken at several timepoints before and after primary and secondary immunization, and bulk PBMC replicates and cell subsets were isolated. To follow T-cell clones before and after primary and booster YFV17D yellow fever vaccination, bulk TCR alpha and beta repertoires were sequenced over time. The cohort comprised two healthy male donors, one aged 18 to 30 and one aged 30 to 40 years. Results the study describes overall, beyond this receptor: Compared with the primary T-cell response, the secondary T-cell response was faster but weaker, reaching its peak on day 5 rather than on day 15. A small fraction of clonotypes showed up in both the CD4 and CD8 compartments, probably as a result of convergent recombination. FACS-sorted repertoires could contain abundant contaminating clonotypes from the bulk population, so computational filtering was required. Because the study included only two donors, the extent to which the findings can be generalized is limited. After the booster, most clones that had expanded after primary vaccination were detected again (roughly 95% of CD4 and more than 80% of CD8), suggesting broad maintenance of memory.

For this clonotype: Which antigen it targets is not known. Base qualities are not recorded, but no much larger clone differs from it by a single base.

Synthesis of TCR cDNA relied on 5'RACE template switching, a step that introduced a universal primer site along with unique molecular identifiers. cDNA synthesis was primed from both the TCR alpha and TCR beta constant segments. Library amplification involved two PCR steps, and the second step added sample barcodes and sequencing adapters. Sequencing of libraries was done on Illumina HiSeq 2500 (2x100 bp) or NovaSeq (2x150 bp). The study's processing was this. MIGEC was used to demultiplex reads and collapse the reads into UMI consensus sequences, and MiXCR was used for V(D)J alignment. Using edgeR on replicate PBMC samples, clonotypes were called vaccine-responding if FDR was below 0.01 and the log2 fold change was above 5 up to day 15. Each bulk clonotype received a CD4 or CD8 identity based on whether the sequenced CD4 or CD8 repertoire contained that clonotype at higher abundance. Clones were called with MiXCR by TCRdb after fastp trimmed the public reads at Q25, and only in-frame beta chains were retained. A single entry per CDR3 protein holds the most common genes and DNA from its merged rows. Clone size and V and J calls follow TCRdb, not the original study. The sample table holds under 250,000 distinct CDR3 sequences, of which about 7.1% were seen once. 0.65% to 0.9% of the sample is held by the ten biggest clonotypes.

Taken with the paper, the label for treatment or condition translates to: live attenuated yellow fever vaccine strain. A standard Ficoll-Paque protocol was used to isolate PBMCs from peripheral blood. CD4 and CD8 T-cell fractions were isolated with Dynabeads CD4 and CD8 positive selection kits. TriZol was used to extract RNA from bulk PBMCs, CD4 and CD8 fractions, and dextramer-positive and dextramer-negative fractions. This TCR derives from a man aged 25-45 years who received the YFV17D yellow fever vaccine. The sequencing here drew on CD4+ T cells sorted from PBMCs, taken 15 days after the yellow fever booster vaccination.

The nucleotide sequence reads TGTGCCGTGGGACAGGGGGATGAAAAACTGTTTTTT. This encodes CAVGQGDEKLFF. Recombination linked TRBV10-3 to TRBJ1-4; 11 junctional bases match TRBD1. V loses 11 bases at its end and J loses 6 bases; junction bases beyond the gene matches: 2. Including the terminal cysteine and phenylalanine, the CDR3 comprises 12 residues. Kept here is only the CDR3 DNA, which spans 36 bases and is read in frame from base 1. CDR1 and CDR2 (ENHRY, SYGVKD) derive from the germline V gene.